This is a list of T cell receptor beta chains from one sample in a study of T cell responses to AZD1222 COVID-19 vaccine. Assay used: immunoSEQ multiplex PCR; TCRdb lists only in-frame clones, some missing. The data hold around 95,000 clones, with around 90% observed a single time. The sample here was peripheral blood, taken on day 0 of AZD1222 vaccination. The receptor source for this set is an adult in good health. Each CDR3 is given with its conserved first and last residue. A D gene is named only where the DNA matches it firmly. Size is stated for part of the rows, as once, few or many counts, or as a class when the clone is expanded.

>TRBJ2-1|.|few|TRBV2
TGTGCCAGCCGGCCCCTTGAAGGGATCTTC
CASRPLEGIF
>TRBJ2-1|TRBD2|.|TRBV7-3
TGTGCCAGCAGCGCGCAACTAGCGGGAGTGCACAATGAGCAGTTCTTC
CASSAQLAGVHNEQFF
>TRBJ1-3|.|.|TRBV27
TGTGCCAGCAGTTTATCCGGGAGTGCGAACACCATATATTTT
CASSLSGSANTIYF
>TRBJ2-7|.|.|TRBV19
TGTGCCAGTAGTCCCGGGACTCTTTACGAGCAGTACTTC
CASSPGTLYEQYF
>TRBJ2-1|.|once|TRBV24-1
TGTGCCACCAGTGATTTGTTTGCGTCAGAGAATGAGCAGTTCTTC
CATSDLFASENEQFF
>TRBJ1-3|.|.|TRBV9
TGTGCCAGCAGCGTAGGAAGGCCTGGAAACACCATATATTTT
CASSVGRPGNTIYF
>TRBJ2-6|.|.|TRBV30
TGTGCCTGGAGTATAGTGGGGGCTGGGGCCAACGTCCTGACTTTC
CAWSIVGAGANVLTF
>TRBJ2-3|TRBD1|.|TRBV28
TGTGCCAGCAGTCCAGACAGGGCCGTCACAGATACGCAGTATTTT
CASSPDRAVTDTQYF
>TRBJ2-7|.|few|TRBV3-1/TRBV3-2
TGTGCCAGCAGCCAAGTGGGGCAAGACTCCCTCGGGGGGCACGAGCAGTACTTC
CASSQVGQDSLGGHEQYF
>TRBJ2-2|TRBD2|.|TRBV7-6
TGTGCCAGCAGCTTAGTCCCCCTAGCGGGAGACGGCACCGGGGAGCTGTTTTTT
CASSLVPLAGDGTGELFF
>TRBJ1-1|.|.|TRBV7-2
TGTGCCAGCAGCTTACTTTTGGACGGCAACACTGAAGCTTTCTTT
CASSLLLDGNTEAFF
>TRBJ1-2|.|.|TRBV9
TGTGCCAGCAGCGTCTCGGGGGGAGCTAACTATGGCTACACCTTC
CASSVSGGANYGYTF
>TRBJ2-7|TRBD1|.|TRBV5-1
TGCGCCAGCAGCTCTAGACAGGGTGCGGTAACTCTCTACGAGCAGTACTTC
CASSSRQGAVTLYEQYF
>TRBJ1-2|.|.|TRBV2
TGTGCCAGCAGTGTATCGGTATACTATGGCTACACCTTC
CASSVSVYYGYTF
>TRBJ2-7|TRBD1|.|TRBV19
TGTGCCAGTAGTATAAGTGGGACAGGGACCTACGAGCAGTACTTC
CASSISGTGTYEQYF
>TRBJ2-1|TRBD2|few|TRBV29-1
TGCAGCGTTGTACTAGCGGGAGTGAATGAGCAGTTCTTC
CSVVLAGVNEQFF
>TRBJ2-3|.|.|TRBV24-1
TGTGCCACCAGTGATAGCCAGCGTAATACGCAGTATTTT
CATSDSQRNTQYF
>TRBJ1-4|.|.|TRBV30
TGTGCCTGGAGTGTAACGAGCCAAATGGACAGACCGTTTTTT
CAWSVTSQMDRPFF
>TRBJ2-3|TRBD2|once|TRBV7-2
TGTGCCAGCAGCTTCTCCAGCGGGGTAGCCACAGATACGCAGTATTTT
CASSFSSGVATDTQYF
>TRBJ1-1|.|.|TRBV7-3
TGTGCCAGCAGCTTAACGGCGGGTCCCAACACTGAAGCTTTCTTT
CASSLTAGPNTEAFF
>TRBJ2-1|TRBD2|.|TRBV24-1
TGTGCCACCAGCCCCGGACTAGCGGGAGGGTCGCAGGCCTACAATGAGCAGTTCTTC
CATSPGLAGGSQAYNEQFF
>TRBJ2-3|.|once|TRBV30
TGTGCCTGGAGTGTTAGGGGGTTCACAGATACGCAGTATTTT
CAWSVRGFTDTQYF
>TRBJ2-2|.|.|TRBV7-9
TGTGCCAGCAGCTCTACGGGACCTAACACCGGGGAGCTGTTTTTT
CASSSTGPNTGELFF
>TRBJ1-2|TRBD1|.|TRBV18
TGTGCCAGCTCGCTCGGGACAGGGAAGGGCTACACCTTC
CASSLGTGKGYTF
>TRBJ2-6|TRBD1|.|TRBV5-1
TGCGCCAGCAGCAGTAAAGTTGGGGGACAGCCCGAGGAGATGTCTGGGGCCAACGTCCTGACTTTC
CASSSKVGGQPEEMSGANVLTF
>TRBJ2-7|.|few|TRBV7-9
TGTGCCAGCAGCTTTGTTTCGGACGAGCAGTACTTC
CASSFVSDEQYF
>TRBJ2-1|.|.|TRBV11-2
TGTGCCAGCAGCTTAGAGCGGCTAGTCAATGAGCAGTTCTTC
CASSLERLVNEQFF
>TRBJ2-7|.|.|TRBV30
TGTGCCTGGAAGTCCACGTACTCCTACGAGCAGTACTTC
CAWKSTYSYEQYF
>TRBJ2-3|.|.|TRBV5-4
TGTGCCAGCAGCTTGGGGGGACACCTAGATACGCAGTATTTT
CASSLGGHLDTQYF
>TRBJ1-5|.|.|TRBV21-1
TGTGCCAGCAGCCCTTGGCGCACCCAGATCCAGCCCCAGCATTTT
CASSPWRTQIQPQHF